These T cell receptor beta chains were read from a single sample in a study of blood T cell repertoires in COVID-19. Sequenced by immunoSEQ multiplex PCR; TCRdb stores in-frame clones only, minus some. The data hold around 120,000 clones, with 80% to 90% observed a single time. The source material was peripheral blood. Receptors were obtained from a woman of 80 years or more with acute or convalescent COVID-19. CDR3s include the opening cysteine and the closing phenylalanine or tryptophan. D genes are given only for firm matches. The size of a clone is reported for some rows only, either as once, few or many, or as a class for expanded clones.

V	size	J	D	DNA	CDR3
TRBV7-9	NA	TRBJ2-7	NA	TGTGCCAGCAGCTTGGCTAGCAGTAATCTCGACGAGCAGTACTTC	CASSLASSNLDEQYF
TRBV14	NA	TRBJ2-5	NA	TGTGCCAGCAGCCGGCCCACACAGGGTTTGGAGACCCAGTACTTC	CASSRPTQGLETQYF
TRBV28	NA	TRBJ2-3	NA	TGTGCCAGCAGTCCCCATGGCACAGATACGCAGTATTTT	CASSPHGTDTQYF
TRBV6-2/TRBV6-3	once	TRBJ2-7	TRBD1	TGTGCCAGCAGTCCGACAGGGCCAGCCTACGAGCAGTACTTC	CASSPTGPAYEQYF
TRBV9	NA	TRBJ2-3	TRBD2	TGTGCCAGCAGCGCTAGCGGGGGGAGCACAGATACGCAGTATTTT	CASSASGGSTDTQYF
TRBV30	NA	TRBJ2-6	TRBD1	TGTGCCTGGAGCCGGGACAGCCCGTTTGTGCTTGGGGCCAACGTCCTGACTTTC	CAWSRDSPFVLGANVLTF
TRBV28	NA	TRBJ2-7	TRBD1	TGTGCCAGCAGTCCGTGGGACAGGGGGTGGTACGAGCAGTACTTC	CASSPWDRGWYEQYF
TRBV19	NA	TRBJ2-6	NA	TGTGCCTGTAGTATATGTTACAGCCCCCTCTCGGGGGCCAACGTCCTGACTTTC	CACSICYSPLSGANVLTF
TRBV12-3/TRBV12-4	NA	TRBJ2-7	NA	TGTGCCAGCAGTTCCCTCGAGGGTTCCGAGCAGTACTTC	CASSSLEGSEQYF
TRBV27	NA	TRBJ2-1	NA	TGTGCCAGCAGTTTAGACAGATACAATGAGCAGTTCTTC	CASSLDRYNEQFF
TRBV18	NA	TRBJ2-7	TRBD1	TGTGCCAGCTCACCCGAGGACAGGGGCAGAGGAGGGCCCTACGAGCAGTACTTC	CASSPEDRGRGGPYEQYF
TRBV14	few	TRBJ2-1	NA	TGTGCCAGCAGCCCGCTGATGGGGTCGGGGAATGAGCAGTTCTTC	CASSPLMGSGNEQFF
TRBV2	NA	TRBJ1-1	TRBD1	TGTGCCAGCAGGGACAGGGGTTTTGCTGAAGCTTTCTTT	CASRDRGFAEAFF